This T cell receptor (beta chain) was retrieved from a study of T cells after yellow fever vaccination. The CDR3 length is 15 residues. V was pared by 2 bases and J by 4 bases, with 13 bases between. TCRdb reprocessed the 5' RACE reads via MiXCR and lists one record per CDR3 protein. The table has some 340,000 distinct CDR3 sequences, roughly 10% seen once. This clonotype was detected a few times. The specimen comprised CD4+ T cells sorted from PBMCs, sampled 45 days after the yellow fever booster vaccination. The TCR originated in a man younger than 35 who received the YFV17D yellow fever vaccine. The chain uses TRBV12-3 or TRBV12-4 and TRBJ2-3; D not certain. In DNA form, the CDR3 reads TGTGCCAGCAGTTTACAGGCACAGTCCTCAGATACGCAGTATTTT. Its protein product is CASSLQAQSSDTQYF.